The 26 T cell receptor beta chains presented below share a single source sample, sequenced in a study of blood T cell repertoires in COVID-19. Generated by immunoSEQ multiplex PCR, the TCRdb table keeps only in-frame clones and is missing some. The sample contains around 260,000 clones, 80% to 85% of which appear only once. Sequencing was performed on peripheral blood. The origin of the receptors is a person aged 65 to 85 with COVID-19, enrolled during active disease.

This clone has only one observation. The chain couples TRBV6-5 to TRBJ1-5; tentative D call: TRBD1 (6 bases). In germline, CDR1 is MNHEY, CDR2 SVGAGI. The CDR3 is made up of 16 amino acids. V lost 4 bases to trimming and J lost 1 base, with 14 bases between them. CDR3 bases: TGTGCCAGCAGTTTTTCACAGGGTGGGAGCAATCAGCCCCAGCATTTT. Translation: CASSFSQGGSNQPQHF.

This chain joins TRBV10-3 and TRBJ1-5; D is unresolved. CDR1 and CDR2 (germline): ENHRY, SYGVKD. Trimming left V 4 bases short and J 5 bases short, with 6 bases between. This CDR3 has 12 amino acids. The CDR3 sequence: CAISGADQPQHF. CDR3 DNA: TGTGCCATCAGTGGCGCCGATCAGCCCCAGCATTTT.

The V and J genes are TRBV27 and TRBJ1-6, with 9 bases that match TRBD1. From germline, CDR1 is MNHEY and CDR2 SMNVEV (reference sequence). Losses at the gene ends were 5 bases for V and 8 bases for J; bases not matched to a gene: 4. The CDR3 length is 14 residues. CDR3 DNA sequence: TGTGCCAGCAGTCCGGGGACAGGGTATTCACCCCTCCACTTT. Amino acids: CASSPGTGYSPLHF.

V gene TRBV7-9 combines with J gene TRBJ1-2; a possible D gene is TRBD1 (6 bases). The germline V gene has CDR1 SEHNR and CDR2 FQNEAQ (reference sequence). This CDR3 region has 14 residues. Trimming removed 5 bases from V and 3 bases from J, with 13 bases in between. CDR3: CASSRQGRDYGYTF. DNA of the CDR3: TGTGCCAGCAGCCGGCAGGGGAGGGACTATGGCTACACCTTC.

V usage is TRBV5-4 and J usage is TRBJ1-2, with TRBD1 matching over 9 bases. V shed 4 bases, J shed 7 bases, and the junction held 14 bases outside the gene matches. The CDR3 is 16 residues long. Germline V gene sequence: CDR1 SGHNT, CDR2 YYREEE (reference sequence). CDR3 residues: CASSTGGGQGSRGYTF. As DNA, the CDR3 is TGTGCCAGCAGCACGGGGGGGGGACAGGGTTCTCGTGGCTACACCTTC.

The sample holds many counts of this clone. The chain carries TRBV20-1 and TRBJ2-1; 13 nucleotides line up with TRBD2. Germline-derived CDR1 and CDR2 are DFQATT and SNEGSKA (reference sequence). CDR3 length: 11 residues. V lost 5 bases and J lost 14; bases outside the gene matches: 3. DNA for the CDR3: TGCAGTGCTGCAACTAGCGGGAGGGAGTTCTTC. This sequence encodes CSAATSGREFF.

The chain couples TRBV3-1 (or the pseudogene TRBV3-2) to TRBJ2-1; weak D call: TRBD1 (8 bases). CDR3 length: 16 residues. V lost 2 bases and J lost 4, with 15 bases in between. The germline CDR1 and CDR2 sequences are LGHDT and YNNKEL (reference sequence). The CDR3 region is CASSQSDRGLYNEQFF. DNA for the CDR3: TGTGCCAGCAGCCAAAGCGACAGGGGACTATACAATGAGCAGTTCTTC.

The V gene is TRBV4-3, the J gene TRBJ2-1; 12 nucleotides match TRBD2. Germline CDR1 LGHNA, CDR2 YSLEER. This CDR3 comprises 16 residues. The V segment lost 1 base and the J segment 7 bases; nucleotides outside the gene matches: 5. The CDR3 DNA reads as TGCGCCAGCAGCCAAGGGAGACTAGCGGGGGCGAATGAGCAGTTCTTC. It translates to CASSQGRLAGANEQFF.

This clone was seen only once. The CDR3 spells CASSPNDSEAFF. DNA for the CDR3: TGTGCCAGCAGCCCAAATGACAGTGAAGCTTTCTTT. The chain joins TRBV5-4 to TRBJ1-1; tentative D call: TRBD1 (5 bases). CDR3 size: 12 residues. V was trimmed by 4 bases and J by 7 bases, leaving 11 bases between them. From germline, CDR1 is SGHNT and CDR2 YYREEE (reference sequence). The entire variable domain, with the rest obtained from reference TRBV5-4 and TRBJ1-1, is as follows: ETGVTQSPTHLIKTRGQQVTLRCSSQSGHNTVSWYQQALGQGPQFIFQYYREEENGRGNFPPRFSGLQFPNYSSELNVNALELDDSALYLCASSPNDSEAFFGQGTRLTVV.

The chain couples TRBV7-9 to TRBJ2-7; 10 positions match TRBD2. CDR3 length equals 17 residues. With V trimmed by 3 bases and J by 2 bases, 10 bases remained unmatched. Looked up from germline, CDR1 is SEHNR and CDR2 is FQNEAQ (reference sequence). The chain's CDR3 is CASSFASLAGEPYEQYF. The CDR3 DNA follows: TGTGCCAGCAGCTTCGCCTCTCTAGCGGGAGAACCCTACGAGCAGTACTTC. The variable domain in full, with the rest retrieved from reference TRBV7-9 and TRBJ2-7, is DTGVSQNPRHKITKRGQNVTFRCDPISEHNRLYWYRQTLGQGPEFLTYFQNEAQLEKSRLLSDRFSAERPKGSFSTLEIQRTEQGDSAMYLCASSFASLAGEPYEQYFGPGTRLTVT.

The J gene is TRBJ1-1, the V gene TRBV27; perhaps TRBD1 as D (5 bases). Trimming took off 5 bases at V and 5 bases at J, with 12 bases between the two ends. From germline, CDR1 is MNHEY and CDR2 SMNVEV (reference sequence). The CDR3 is 13 amino acids. The CDR3 coding sequence is TGTGCCAGCAGTCTAGGACGGGGGACTGAAGCTTTCTTT. Translation gives CASSLGRGTEAFF.

The genes are TRBV29-1 and TRBJ2-3, with D perhaps matching TRBD2 (6 bases). Germline values: CDR1 SQVTM, CDR2 ANQGSEA. Between the trimmed V and J ends, which lost 4 bases and 0 bases, there was a span of 8 bases. The CDR3 consists of 13 residues. The CDR3 nucleotides are TGCAGCGTTGTTAGCGGAAGCACAGATACGCAGTATTTT. It specifies CSVVSGSTDTQYF.

The chain has TRBV10-1 and TRBJ1-6; the match to TRBD1 covers 9 bases. V dropped 6 bases and J dropped 0; count of bases not matched to a gene: 3. Germline V CDR1 and CDR2: WNHNN, SYGVQD (reference sequence). This CDR3 is 16 amino acids long. This CDR3 is CASRKQGASYNSPLHF. CDR3 nucleotide sequence: TGCGCCAGCAGGAAACAGGGGGCCTCCTATAATTCACCCCTCCACTTT.

The rearrangement uses TRBV7-2 and TRBJ1-1; 9 bases align to TRBD1. This CDR3 comprises 17 residues. V shed 0 bases and J 4 bases; nucleotides not matched to a gene: 9. Germline CDR1 SGHTA, CDR2 FQGNSA. The chain's CDR3 is CASSLAYRGRGGTEAFF. As DNA, the CDR3 is TGTGCCAGCAGCTTAGCTTACAGGGGGCGCGGGGGCACTGAAGCTTTCTTT.

CDR3 region: CASSQSRGVGGNTIYF. The DNA for the CDR3 is TGCGCCAGCAGTCAATCGAGAGGTGTCGGTGGAAACACCATATATTTT. The V call is TRBV23-1, the J call TRBJ1-3; D not certain. TRBV23-1 is recorded as an ORF, its role being uncertain. V was trimmed by 0 bases and J by 3 bases, leaving 12 bases between them. This CDR3 is built from 16 residues.

V is TRBV6-2 or TRBV6-3 and J is TRBJ2-1; the D gene is possibly TRBD2 (6 bases). V was pared by 5 bases and J by 9 bases, with 11 bases between. This CDR3 region has 12 residues. Germline CDR1 MNHEY, CDR2 SVGEGT. Here the CDR3 reads CASSKTGVEQFF. The CDR3 DNA is TGTGCCAGCAGTAAAACGGGAGTTGAGCAGTTCTTC.

The chain carries TRBV4-3 and TRBJ2-5; D ambiguous. The V gene lost 2 bases and the J gene lost 1 base, with 11 bases spanning the gap. CDR1 and CDR2 (germline): LGHNA, YSLEER. The CDR3 covers 15 residues. This chain's CDR3 is CASSQNPTGQETQYF. As DNA, the CDR3 is TGCGCCAGCAGCCAAAACCCGACTGGCCAAGAGACCCAGTACTTC.

The chain employs TRBV11-2 and TRBJ2-7, with 7 bases fitting TRBD2. CDR1 is SGHAT and CDR2 is FQNNGV in the germline V gene. The CDR3 has 15 residues. V dropped 2 bases and J dropped 0; count of bases not matched to a gene: 4. In nucleotides, the CDR3 is TGTGCCAGCAGCTTACAGCGGGACCTCTCCTACGAGCAGTACTTC. Amino acid sequence: CASSLQRDLSYEQYF.

This clone occurred a few times. The chain employs TRBV12-3 or TRBV12-4 and TRBJ2-1; the match to TRBD2 covers 9 bases. The V gene end was trimmed by 0 bases and the J gene end by 15 bases; junction bases not matched to a gene: 6. There are 13 residues in the CDR3. CDR3 sequence reads: CASSLASGRGGFF. The CDR3 DNA sequence: TGTGCCAGCAGTTTAGCTAGCGGGAGAGGGGGGTTCTTC.

The table lists this clone with a few counts. The chain couples TRBV4-3 to TRBJ2-7; 8 bases are shared with TRBD2. V lost 0 bases to trimming and J lost 1 base; unmatched junction nucleotides: 5. Germline assignment: CDR1 LGHNA and CDR2 YSLEER. This CDR3 is built from 16 residues. CDR3 region: CASSQDISGASYEQYF. Written as DNA, the CDR3 is TGCGCCAGCAGCCAAGATATTAGCGGGGCGTCCTACGAGCAGTACTTC.

Remarks on this clone: Germline and junction disagree at one end, which may indicate a read error. The rearrangement uses TRBV2 and TRBJ1-2; possible D gene TRBD1, 6 bases. Germline loops: CDR1 SNHLY, CDR2 FYNNEI. The CDR3 consists of 14 residues. The CDR3 here is CASSGSGTPILPIF. CDR3 nucleotide sequence: TGTGCCAGCAGCGGATCCGGGACACCCATCCTCCCGATCTTC.

The V call is TRBV19, the J call TRBJ1-3; possible D gene TRBD1, 5 bases. The CDR3 covers 16 residues. The V gene lost 3 bases and the J gene lost 2 bases, with 14 bases spanning the gap. Germline loops: CDR1 LNHDA, CDR2 SQIVND (reference sequence). The CDR3 loop reads CASSIGGIGAGNTIYF. CDR3 nucleotides: TGTGCCAGTAGTATCGGGGGAATCGGTGCTGGAAACACCATATATTTT.

The chain uses TRBV5-1 and TRBJ2-7, with unresolved D. The V gene lost 2 bases and the J gene lost 1 base, with 7 bases spanning the gap. Per germline, CDR1 SGHRS and CDR2 YFSETQ. CDR3 length equals 13 residues. CDR3 sequence reads: CASSFTESYEQYF. The CDR3 nucleotides read TGCGCCAGCAGCTTTACAGAATCCTACGAGCAGTACTTC.

This chain connects TRBV5-1 to TRBJ2-2; 8 bases map to TRBD2. Germline V gives CDR1 SGHRS, CDR2 YFSETQ. CDR3 length: 16 residues. V shed 4 bases, J shed 4 bases, and the junction held 9 bases outside the gene matches. DNA of the CDR3: TGCGCCAGCAGCCCAGCGGGAGTTTGGGGCACCGGGGAGCTGTTTTTT. This gives the protein CASSPAGVWGTGELFF.

The rearrangement uses TRBV11-2 and TRBJ2-1; possibly TRBD2 for D (6 bases). Germline CDR1 is SGHAT and CDR2 is FQNNGV. CDR3 length: 14 residues. Trimming cost V 4 bases and J 7 bases, with 14 bases left between them. CDR3 coding DNA: TGTGCCAGCAGCTCGGGGGTGGCGCGAAATGAGCAGTTCTTC. It encodes CASSSGVARNEQFF. The whole variable domain, remainder taken from reference TRBV11-2 and TRBJ2-1, is EAGVAQSPRYKIIEKRQSVAFWCNPISGHATLYWYQQILGQGPKLLIQFQNNGVVDDSQLPKDRFSAERLKGVDSTLKIQPAKLEDSAVYLCASSSGVARNEQFFGPGTRLTVL.

V is TRBV18 and J is TRBJ2-7; 8 bases are shared with TRBD1. V shed 3 bases, J shed 3 bases, and the junction held 7 bases outside the gene matches. This CDR3 region has 15 residues. Germline CDR1 reads KGHSH; CDR2 reads LQKENI. The CDR3 loop reads CASSPGQGNIYEQYF. CDR3 coding DNA: TGTGCCAGCTCACCCGGACAGGGTAATATCTACGAGCAGTACTTC.